The 27 T cell receptor beta chains below come from one sample, sequenced in a study of shared clonotypes between healthy human individuals. Positively selected for CCR7, the CD45RO-negative cells used as naive CD8 cells excluded terminally differentiated effector memory CD45RA+ cells. Sequenced by immunoSEQ multiplex PCR; TCRdb stores in-frame clones only, minus some. In the table there are about 590,000 clones, about 95% of which are singletons. The material sequenced was naive CD8+ T cells sorted from blood. These receptors came from a woman in her twenties or thirties in good health.

The rearrangement links TRBV11-2 to TRBJ2-7, with 9 bases fitting TRBD1. Looked up from germline, CDR1 is SGHAT and CDR2 is FQNNGV. The J segment lost 5 bases and the V segment lost 0 bases, leaving 8 bases of the junction unmatched. The CDR3 spans 16 residues. CDR3 in amino acids: CASSLDPGTGTDEQYF. CDR3 coding DNA: TGTGCCAGCAGCTTAGACCCGGGGACAGGGACGGACGAGCAGTACTTC.

The rearrangement uses TRBV11-2 and TRBJ1-3; 7 bases are a match to TRBD1. Germline assignment: CDR1 SGHAT and CDR2 FQNNGV. The CDR3 is made up of 16 amino acids. V gave up 0 bases and J gave up 3 bases; unmatched junction bases: 5. CDR3 loop: CASSLEGRQGGNTIYF. The DNA of the CDR3 is TGTGCCAGCAGCTTAGAGGGTCGACAGGGTGGAAACACCATATATTTT.

This chain joins TRBV4-1 and TRBJ1-2; TRBD1 agrees at 8 bases. J was trimmed by 4 bases and V by 4 bases; bases with no gene match: 8. The CDR3 contains 15 residues. Germline V gene lookup returns CDR1 MGHRA and CDR2 YSYEKL. In DNA, the CDR3 is TGCGCCAGCAGCCCCGGACAGGGCCCAACCTATGGCTACACCTTC. The encoded protein is CASSPGQGPTYGYTF.

V gene TRBV28 combines with J gene TRBJ2-3, with TRBD2 matching 10 bases. The CDR3 runs 15 residues. Looked up from germline, CDR1 is MDHEN and CDR2 is SYDVKM. Unmatched junction bases numbered 1, after V lost 3 bases and J lost 1 base. CDR3 sequence: CASSFGLAGTDTQYF. For the CDR3, the DNA is TGTGCCAGCAGTTTCGGACTAGCGGGCACAGATACGCAGTATTTT.

The chain joins TRBV11-2 to TRBJ2-3, with 13 bases identical to TRBD2. Germline-derived CDR1 and CDR2 are SGHAT and FQNNGV. This CDR3 region has 17 residues. Trimming took 1 base from V and 3 from J; bases not matched to a gene: 4. The CDR3 sequence: CASSLVLAGGWTDTQYF. The CDR3 bases are TGTGCCAGCAGCTTAGTACTAGCGGGAGGGTGGACAGATACGCAGTATTTT.

This chain uses TRBV14 with TRBJ2-2; TRBD1 or TRBD2 may be the D gene (5 bases each). Germline CDR1 reads SGHDN; CDR2 reads FVKESK. Trimming took 4 bases from V and 2 from J, leaving 17 bases between them. This CDR3 spans 17 amino acids. Here the CDR3 DNA reads TGTGCCAGCAGCCGCCTCCCCGGGACCGTAAACACCGGGGAGCTGTTTTTT. Protein sequence: CASSRLPGTVNTGELFF.

The J gene is TRBJ2-7, the V gene TRBV5-1; TRBD2 matches at 12 bases. The CDR3 is 14 residues long. CDR1 and CDR2 from the germline V gene are SGHRS and YFSETQ. After removal of 4 bases from V and 3 bases from J, the junction contained 2 bases not matched to a gene. CDR3 sequence: CASSKGLAGYEQYF. CDR3 sequence (DNA): TGCGCCAGCAGCAAGGGACTAGCGGGCTACGAGCAGTACTTC. Complete variable domain (other parts from reference TRBV5-1 and TRBJ2-7): KAGVTQTPRYLIKTRGQQVTLSCSPISGHRSVSWYQQTPGQGLQFLFEYFSETQRNKGNFPGRFSGRQFSNSRSEMNVSTLELGDSALYLCASSKGLAGYEQYFGPGTRLTVT.

For this clone: In the same sample, other DNA sequences code for this CDR3. This sequence joins TRBV29-1 and TRBJ1-1; D ambiguous. CDR3 length: 13 amino acids. V dropped 0 bases and J dropped 0 bases, with 5 bases sitting between them. The V gene's germline CDR1 is SQVTM and CDR2 ANQGSEA. As DNA, the CDR3 is TGCAGCGTTGAAGACGGCCTGAACACTGAAGCTTTCTTT. Residues: CSVEDGLNTEAFF.

The V call is TRBV4-1, the J call TRBJ2-7; D is undetermined. Trimming left V 4 bases short and J 6 bases short, with 13 bases between. Germline loops: CDR1 MGHRA, CDR2 YSYEKL. The CDR3 extends over 13 amino acids. The CDR3 is CASSLALQVEQYF. The DNA for the CDR3 is TGCGCCAGCAGCCTAGCCCTGCAGGTCGAGCAGTACTTC.

J is TRBJ1-1 and V is TRBV28; 9 bases map to TRBD1. CDR3 size: 19 residues. With 5 bases clipped from V and 4 bases from J, the junction kept 20 bases outside the gene matches. Germline lookup yields CDR1 MDHEN and CDR2 SYDVKM. The DNA for the CDR3 is TGTGCCAGCAGTCTTCCCAGTGTCTGGACAGGGGATGCGGGCACTGAAGCTTTCTTT. This translates into CASSLPSVWTGDAGTEAFF.

This clone was found once. This rearrangement joins TRBV28 to TRBJ1-5; D might be TRBD1 (5 bases). From germline, CDR1 is MDHEN and CDR2 SYDVKM. The V gene lost 5 bases and the J gene lost 5 bases, with 16 bases spanning the gap. The CDR3 spans 15 residues. The chain's CDR3 is CASSEGPGGDQPQHF. The CDR3 bases are TGTGCCAGCAGTGAGGGCCCGGGAGGGGATCAGCCCCAGCATTTT.

V is TRBV28 and J is TRBJ2-5; TRBD2 might be the D (6 bases). The tail of the sequence fits TRBJ2-7 better, so the J call may be wrong. Germline V CDR1 and CDR2: MDHEN, SYDVKM. This CDR3 has 12 amino acids. CDR3 protein: CAPGLSPYEQYF. The CDR3 DNA reads TGTGCTCCGGGACTGTCGCCCTACGAGCAGTACTTC.

This clone was counted once. The chain is built from TRBV27 and TRBJ1-2, with TRBD1 as a possible D gene (5 bases). With 1 base removed from V and 4 bases from J, the gap between germline ends came to 13 bases. Germline V gene data show CDR1 as MNHEY and CDR2 as SMNVEV (reference sequence). The CDR3 spans 15 residues. CDR3 nucleotide sequence: TGTGCCAGCAGTTTATTTCCCGGGGCTACCTATGGCTACACCTTC. Translation gives CASSLFPGATYGYTF.

This chain joins TRBV7-6 and TRBJ1-2, with D tentatively TRBD1 (5 bases). CDR1 SGHVS and CDR2 FNYEAQ come from the germline V gene. The CDR3 contains 12 residues. The V and J ends lost 5 bases and 8 bases respectively, with 12 bases between them. The CDR3 spells CASSPPGNGYTF. The CDR3 nucleotides read TGTGCCAGCAGCCCCCCAGGGAACGGCTACACCTTC. The full variable domain, its missing parts supplied by reference TRBV7-6 and TRBJ1-2, is GAGVSQSPRYKVTKRGQDVALRCDPISGHVSLYWYRQALGQGPEFLTYFNYEAQQDKSGLPNDRFSAERPEGSISTLTIQRTEQRDSAMYRCASSPPGNGYTFGSGTRLTVV.

As for this clone: One junction end disagrees with the germline gene, perhaps due to a read error. The chain uses TRBV15 and TRBJ1-1; tentative D call: TRBD1 (5 bases). There are 12 residues in the CDR3. From germline, CDR1 is LNHNV and CDR2 YYDKDF (reference sequence). The CDR3 reads CATSGDSYQAFF. CDR3 nucleotide sequence: TGTGCCACCAGCGGAGACAGTTACCAAGCTTTCTTT.

CDR3 in amino acids: CASSKREVSYEQYF. As DNA, the CDR3 is TGTGCCAGTAGCAAGCGGGAGGTCTCCTACGAGCAGTACTTC. The rearrangement links TRBV19 to TRBJ2-7; 9 bases are shared with TRBD2. CDR1 LNHDA and CDR2 SQIVND come from the germline V gene (reference sequence). Trimming took 6 bases from V and 0 from J; bases not matched to a gene: 3. The CDR3 length is 14 residues.

The V gene is TRBV4-1, the J gene TRBJ1-3, with D possibly being TRBD1 (6 bases). Germline V gene sequence: CDR1 MGHRA, CDR2 YSYEKL. This CDR3 comprises 18 residues. Trimming removed 0 bases from V and 0 bases from J, with 15 bases in between. CDR3 in DNA: TGCGCCAGCAGCCAAGAAGAGGGACACGATTACTCTGGAAACACCATATATTTT. This encodes CASSQEEGHDYSGNTIYF.

The chain recombines TRBV14 with TRBJ2-7; the D gene is possibly TRBD1 (6 bases). Per the germline V gene, CDR1 is SGHDN and CDR2 is FVKESK. V lost 4 bases, J lost 2 bases, and 15 bases lay in between. The CDR3 totals 15 residues. The CDR3 DNA sequence: TGTGCCAGCAGCCGATTCACAGGGTTACCCTACGAGCAGTACTTC. Translation gives CASSRFTGLPYEQYF.

The chain employs TRBV10-3 and TRBJ2-1; 8 bases line up with TRBD2. V was clipped by 8 bases and J by 0 bases; unmatched bases: 12. This CDR3 spans 17 amino acids. Germline V CDR1 and CDR2: ENHRY, SYGVKD. The CDR3 reads CAIGFATSGYSYNEQFF. CDR3 sequence (DNA): TGTGCCATCGGTTTCGCAACTAGCGGATACTCCTACAATGAGCAGTTCTTC.

The chain uses TRBV6-1 and TRBJ2-7, with TRBD2 matching over 12 bases. Germline CDR1 reads MNHNS; CDR2 reads SASEGT. The CDR3 loop spans 16 amino acids. V gave up 3 bases and J gave up 0 bases; unmatched junction bases: 3. The CDR3 sequence: CASSEGLAGASYEQYF. CDR3 bases: TGTGCCAGCAGTGAGGGACTAGCGGGTGCCTCCTACGAGCAGTACTTC.

CDR3 protein: CASSFLMGPSGSTHEQYF. CDR3 coding DNA: TGTGCCAGCAGCTTTTTAATGGGCCCTAGCGGGAGCACCCACGAGCAGTACTTC. The V call is TRBV5-4, the J call TRBJ2-7, with 10 bases aligning to TRBD2. Germline CDR1 and CDR2: SGHNT and YYREEE (reference sequence). This CDR3 is 18 amino acids long. V lost 2 bases, J lost 5 bases, and 16 bases stayed unmatched.

V gene TRBV7-9 combines with J gene TRBJ2-5; 11 bases line up with TRBD2. J lost 2 bases, V lost 3 bases, and 5 bases had no gene match. CDR1 is SEHNR, CDR2 FQNEAQ, per germline (reference sequence). This CDR3 comprises 16 residues. CDR3 loop: CASSLAGTSGQETQYF. As DNA, the CDR3 is TGTGCCAGCAGCTTGGCCGGGACTAGCGGACAAGAGACCCAGTACTTC.

The chain recombines TRBV4-1 with TRBJ2-7; tentative D call: TRBD2 (6 bases). Trimming took off 4 bases at V and 3 bases at J, with 10 bases between the two ends. This CDR3 has 13 amino acids. Germline lookup yields CDR1 MGHRA and CDR2 YSYEKL. In nucleotides, the CDR3 is TGCGCCAGCAGCCTGCTAGCGCACTACGAGCAGTACTTC. Translating it yields CASSLLAHYEQYF.

Turning to this clone: The identical CDR3 is also encoded by other nucleotide sequences in the sample. CDR3 nucleotides: TGTGCCAGCAGGGACTCCTACGAGCAGTACTTC. Translating gives CASRDSYEQYF. This sequence joins TRBV28 and TRBJ2-7; no clear D gene. The germline CDR1 and CDR2 sequences are MDHEN and SYDVKM. The V end was cut by 6 bases, the J end by 0 bases, with 3 bases between. This CDR3 contains 11 residues.

J is TRBJ1-4 and V is TRBV6-1; D remains unclear. This CDR3 spans 15 amino acids. V was cut by 2 bases and J by 4 bases, with 11 bases left in between. The germline V gene encodes CDR1 MNHNS and CDR2 SASEGT. The CDR3 DNA reads as TGTGCCAGCAGTGAATCGGGGTTCGGTAATGAAAAACTGTTTTTT. This translates into CASSESGFGNEKLFF.

The CDR3 spells CSVDQPGTTYGYTF. The CDR3 region has the DNA TGCAGCGTTGACCAACCCGGGACGACCTATGGCTACACCTTC. The chain has TRBV29-1 and TRBJ1-2; D is perhaps TRBD1 (5 bases). Trimming shortened V by 3 bases and J by 4 bases, and 15 bases separated the two germline ends. The CDR3 runs 14 residues. The germline gives CDR1 SQVTM, CDR2 ANQGSEA.

Details on this clone: Other DNA variants within this sample encode the same CDR3. The V and J genes are TRBV11-2 and TRBJ2-7; no firm D call. V was cut by 2 bases and J by 4 bases, with 15 bases left in between. In germline, CDR1 is SGHAT, CDR2 FQNNGV. The CDR3 runs 15 residues. Here the CDR3 DNA reads TGTGCCAGCAGCTTACTCAGTGGTTCCTCTTACGAGCAGTACTTC. Protein product: CASSLLSGSSYEQYF.